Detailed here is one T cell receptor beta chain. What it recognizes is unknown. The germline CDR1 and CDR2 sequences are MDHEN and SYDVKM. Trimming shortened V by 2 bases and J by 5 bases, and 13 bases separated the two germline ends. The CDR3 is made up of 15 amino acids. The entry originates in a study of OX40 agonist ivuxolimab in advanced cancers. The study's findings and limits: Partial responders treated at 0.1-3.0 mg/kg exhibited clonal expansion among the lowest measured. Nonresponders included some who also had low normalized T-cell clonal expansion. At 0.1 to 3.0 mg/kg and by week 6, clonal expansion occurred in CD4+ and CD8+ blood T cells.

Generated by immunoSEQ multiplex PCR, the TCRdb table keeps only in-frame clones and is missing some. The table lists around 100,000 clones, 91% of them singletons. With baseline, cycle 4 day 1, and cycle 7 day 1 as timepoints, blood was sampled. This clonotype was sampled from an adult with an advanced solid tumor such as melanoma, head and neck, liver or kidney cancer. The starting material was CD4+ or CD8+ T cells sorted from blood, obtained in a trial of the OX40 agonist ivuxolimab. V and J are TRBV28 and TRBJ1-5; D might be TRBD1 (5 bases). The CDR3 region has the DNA TGTGCCAGCAGTTTACTCCAGGGTACGGATCAGCCCCAGCATTTT. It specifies CASSLLQGTDQPQHF.